This TCR beta chain was retrieved from a study of post-analysis software for immune sequencing data. The study, taken as a whole, reports: A significant reduction in normalized Chao1 diversity was observed in multiple sclerosis patients versus controls.

Notes on this clonotype: As yet, its antigen is unknown.

Unique molecular identifiers had been added to the TCR beta cDNA libraries. TCRdb fed the PCR reads into MiXCR, producing one record per CDR3 protein. Of more than 450,000 distinct CDR3 sequences in the sample, about 40% were seen once. The specimen sequenced was blood. The sequence was obtained from a girl under 18 with multiple sclerosis.

The CDR3: CASRGLADTQYF. The CDR3 nucleotides are TGTGCCAGTAGGGGGTTGGCAGATACGCAGTATTTT. The rearrangement joins TRBV12-3 or TRBV12-4 to TRBJ2-3, with TRBD1 as a possible D gene (6 bases). Trimming took off 9 bases at V and 4 bases at J, with 11 bases between the two ends. The CDR3 covers 12 residues.